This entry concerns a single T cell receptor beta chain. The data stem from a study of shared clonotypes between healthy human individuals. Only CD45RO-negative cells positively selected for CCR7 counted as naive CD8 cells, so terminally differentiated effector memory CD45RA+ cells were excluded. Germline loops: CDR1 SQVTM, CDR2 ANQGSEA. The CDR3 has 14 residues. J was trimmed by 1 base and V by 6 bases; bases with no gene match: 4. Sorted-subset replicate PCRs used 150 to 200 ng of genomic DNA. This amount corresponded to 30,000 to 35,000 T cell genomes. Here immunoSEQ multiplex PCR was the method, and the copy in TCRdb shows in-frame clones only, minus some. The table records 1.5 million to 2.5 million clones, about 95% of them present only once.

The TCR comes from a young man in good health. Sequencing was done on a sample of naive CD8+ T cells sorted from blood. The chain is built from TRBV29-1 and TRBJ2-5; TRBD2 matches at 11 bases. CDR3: CSVGLAGFQETQYF. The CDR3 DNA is TGCAGCGTCGGACTAGCGGGTTTCCAAGAGACCCAGTACTTC.